One and the same sample provided the 3 T cell receptor beta chains below, sequenced in a study of cytomegalovirus exposure and HLA in healthy donors. The study ran its PCR with 60 Vbeta and 13 Jbeta primers. Only in-frame clones appear in the TCRdb table, and some are missing; sequencing was by immunoSEQ multiplex PCR. The repertoire holds more than 95,000 clones, with under 20% as singletons. The specimen sequenced was PBMCs. All receptors come from a female donor in good health and CMV-seropositive.

This clone appeared a few times. This chain uses TRBV7-6 with TRBJ2-5; 9 bases fit TRBD1. The J segment lost 4 bases and the V segment lost 4 bases, leaving 7 bases of the junction unmatched. Germline CDR1 SGHVS, CDR2 FNYEAQ. The CDR3 loop spans 15 amino acids. The CDR3 reads CASSSNTGGAETQYF. Written as DNA, the CDR3 is TGTGCCAGCAGCTCGAACACAGGGGGCGCAGAGACCCAGTACTTC.

V usage is TRBV2 and J usage is TRBJ1-2; D may be TRBD1 (5 bases). The germline V gene encodes CDR1 SNHLY and CDR2 FYNNEI. CDR3 length equals 15 residues. V was clipped by 6 bases and J by 4 bases, with 18 bases between them. The CDR3 coding sequence is TGTGCCAGCAGCGAACAGGTTGATCCCATCTATGGCTACACCTTC. Its protein is CASSEQVDPIYGYTF. Drawing the rest from reference TRBV2 and TRBJ1-2, the complete variable domain is EPEVTQTPSHQVTQMGQEVILRCVPISNHLYFYWYRQILGQKVEFLVSFYNNEISEKSEIFDDQFSVERPDGSNFTLKIRSTKLEDSAMYFCASSEQVDPIYGYTFGSGTRLTVV.

The rearrangement links TRBV30 to TRBJ1-4, with 8 nucleotides matching TRBD1. Per germline, CDR1 GTSNPN and CDR2 SVGIG (reference sequence). CDR3 length: 14 residues. Trimming cost V 5 bases and J 8 bases; bases outside gene matches: 10. The CDR3 DNA is TGTGCCTGGTCTACAGGGGGGTTTGGCGAAAAACTGTTTTTT. The encoded protein is CAWSTGGFGEKLFF. The variable domain in full, completed from reference TRBV30 and TRBJ1-4, reads SQTIHQWPATLVQPVGSPLSLECTVEGTSNPNLYWYRQAAGRGLQLLFYSVGIGQISSEVPQNLSASRPQDRQFILSSKKLLLSDSGFYLCAWSTGGFGEKLFFGSGTQLSVL.